This T cell receptor beta chain was captured in a study of shared clonotypes between healthy human individuals. Study conclusions and caveats: Clonotype sharing across donors was expected to vary with sequencing depth. Several donors shared approximately 5% of their naive CD4 clonotypes.

Concerning this clone: Its antigen is not identified.

The CDR3 has 12 amino acids. CDR1 is MNHNS, CDR2 SASEGT, per germline. The ends were cut back, 6 bases at V and 8 bases at J, with 11 bases in the middle. Methods used by the authors: ImmunoSEQ supplied junction-only sequences lacking quality scores, so filtering was different. Sequenced by immunoSEQ multiplex PCR; TCRdb stores in-frame clones only, minus some. The V and J calls and clone size were taken over from that table, and D and trimming were inferred from the DNA. The sample consists of roughly 2,300,000 clones, roughly 92% of them appearing once. The split of CD4+ cells yielded CD45RA+ naive and CD45RA-negative memory subsets.

The rearrangement uses TRBV6-1 and TRBJ2-4; D remains unclear. Sequencing input: naive CD4+ T cells from PBMCs. Subset meaning: CD45RA+ positively selected. The sequence came from a man in his late teens or twenties in good health. Some clones in this sample may be carry-over from other donors' samples. DNA of the CDR3: TGTGCCAGCAGCCTAGGACGGGACATTCAGTACTTC. Amino acid sequence: CASSLGRDIQYF.